This TCR beta chain was sequenced for a study of blood T cell repertoires in COVID-19. This clone appeared a few times. Repertoires were generated with immunoSEQ multiplex PCR, while TCRdb's copy carries only in-frame clones and drops some. The top ten hold roughly a tenth of the sample, which has 200,000 or so clones, 80% to 85% seen once. Input material: peripheral blood. The receptor was derived from a woman aged 80 or over with COVID-19, enrolled during active disease.

The CDR3 reads CASRRDRGGYNSPLHF. In DNA form, the CDR3 reads TGTGCCAGCAGACGGGACAGGGGGGGGTATAATTCACCCCTCCACTTT. V and J are TRBV5-4 and TRBJ1-6, with 11 nucleotides matching TRBD1. From germline, CDR1 is SGHNT and CDR2 YYREEE (reference sequence). V shed 5 bases and J 4 bases; nucleotides not matched to a gene: 5. The CDR3 runs to 16 residues. Full variable domain (outside the CDR3, taken from reference TRBV5-4 and TRBJ1-6): ETGVTQSPTHLIKTRGQQVTLRCSSQSGHNTVSWYQQALGQGPQFIFQYYREEENGRGNFPPRFSGLQFPNYSSELNVNALELDDSALYLCASRRDRGGYNSPLHFGNGTRLTVT.